These 4 T cell receptor beta chains share one sample of origin, sequenced in a study of patients and donors after allogeneic stem cell transplantation. Each CDR3 protein gets one entry after TCRdb re-called the RT-PCR reads with MiXCR. This sample carries 150,000 to 200,000 distinct CDR3 sequences, about 24% of them seen once, and the ten largest clones take roughly a quarter. The sample comprised blood, either unsorted or a sorted T cell fraction (not recorded which). The receptors here all came from a human donor who was either an allogeneic HSCT recipient or a stem cell or donor lymphocyte infusion donor (not recorded which). It is not recorded whose cells these are; they may come from a transplant donor.

This clonotype has more than one count but fewer than ten. The chain has TRBV27 and TRBJ2-7, with D unclear. Per the germline V gene, CDR1 is MNHEY and CDR2 is SMNVEV (reference sequence). The germline V and J ends were trimmed by 0 bases and 2 bases, with 8 bases remaining between them. CDR3 length equals 14 residues. The CDR3 reads CASSLSRSAYEQYF. DNA of the CDR3: TGTGCCAGCAGTTTATCGCGGTCCGCCTACGAGCAGTACTTC.

Many counts were recorded for this clonotype. The chain has TRBV15 and TRBJ1-4; 10 bases agree with TRBD1. The germline V gene has CDR1 LNHNV and CDR2 YYDKDF (reference sequence). J gave up 0 bases and V 4 bases, and 11 bases lay outside the gene matches. The CDR3 loop spans 19 amino acids. CDR3: CATSTTGQGTLATNEKLFF. The CDR3 DNA sequence: TGTGCCACCAGCACGACGGGACAGGGGACTCTTGCAACTAATGAAAAACTGTTTTTT. Filled out from reference TRBV15 and TRBJ1-4, the complete variable domain reads DAMVIQNPRYQVTQFGKPVTLSCSQTLNHNVMYWYQQKSSQAPKLLFHYYDKDFNNEADTPDNFQSRRPNTSFCFLDIRSPGLGDTAMYLCATSTTGQGTLATNEKLFFGSGTQLSVL.

The chain couples TRBV7-2 to TRBJ2-1; TRBD2 aligns across 11 bases. Germline lookup yields CDR1 SGHTA and CDR2 FQGNSA. The CDR3 has 16 amino acids. With V trimmed by 5 bases and J by 6 bases, 9 bases remained unmatched. The CDR3 protein is CASSLSTSGAANEQFF. The CDR3 DNA reads TGTGCCAGCAGCCTATCGACTAGCGGGGCCGCCAATGAGCAGTTCTTC. The full variable domain, its missing parts supplied by reference TRBV7-2 and TRBJ2-1, is GAGVSQSPSNKVTEKGKDVELRCDPISGHTALYWYRQSLGQGLEFLIYFQGNSAPDKSGLPSDRFSAERTGGSVSTLTIQRTQQEDSAVYLCASSLSTSGAANEQFFGPGTRLTVL.

Only a few counts were recorded for this clonotype. The chain links TRBV18 to TRBJ2-7, with TRBD1 identical over 7 bases. The CDR3 is made up of 16 amino acids. V shed 1 base and J 2 bases; nucleotides not matched to a gene: 8. Germline V gene data show CDR1 as KGHSH and CDR2 as LQKENI. The CDR3 nucleotides are TGTGCCAGCTCACCACAGTCCGGACAGGCCACCTACGAGCAGTACTTC. It translates to CASSPQSGQATYEQYF.